The entry that follows covers one TCR beta chain sequence. What it binds is not known. The data were taken from a study of siplizumab effects on memory and regulatory T cells. Repertoires were generated with immunoSEQ multiplex PCR, while TCRdb's copy carries only in-frame clones and drops some. Of 80,000 to 130,000 clones listed, 80% to 95% are singletons. V was cut by 3 bases and J by 6 bases, with 14 bases left in between. Germline CDR1 and CDR2: MGHDK and SYGVNS. This CDR3 spans 14 amino acids. The study's findings and limits: Researchers could not give a naive or memory phenotype to roughly 75-96% of proliferating CD4+ or CD8+ clones. Confirmatory evidence of suppressive function in proliferating siplizumab-culture Tregs was not obtained.

This chain connects TRBV25-1 to TRBJ1-2; no definite D call. Sequencing used CD4+ T cells sorted from blood. The sequence was obtained from a human donor in good health. Some clones in this sample may be carry-over from other donors' samples. The DNA of the CDR3 is TGTGCCAGCAGTGATCATTTGTCAGGCAATGGCTACACCTTC. Translation gives CASSDHLSGNGYTF.